The text below deals with one TCR beta chain. The repertoire was sequenced with immunoSEQ multiplex PCR; TCRdb's copy has only in-frame clones and lacks some. The data hold tens of thousands of clones, with roughly 90% observed a single time. This entry belongs to a study of control samples from healthy donors and cancer patients. The CDR3 runs 14 residues. The junction had 9 bases not matched to a gene; V was cut back by 6 bases and J by 5 bases. Germline V lookup: CDR1 MNHEY, CDR2 SVGAGI. The receptor comes from a woman between 45 and 60 years old in good health. The genes are TRBV6-5 and TRBJ1-2; 7 positions agree with TRBD1. The sequencing input was blood. Here the CDR3 DNA reads TGTGCCAGCAGCAGACAGGGCCAGGGATATGGCTACACCTTC. This sequence encodes CASSRQGQGYGYTF.